This paragraph reports one TCR beta chain. Its antigen is currently not known. There are no base qualities to consult, and no much larger clone falls within one base. Whole blood was collected in K2EDTA tubes by collaborating institutions according to the institutions' own protocols. Collaborator samples were shipped for TCRbeta analysis as frozen whole blood, isolated PBMCs, or DNA extracted from either sample type. The sample is drawn from a study of blood T cell repertoires in COVID-19 (dated by TCRdb to the early 2020s). Concerning the study at large: The collaborator samples originated in the United States, Italy and Spain and spanned the acute and convalescent phases of COVID-19. Where available, HLA class I and class II types were obtained from metadata supplied by the sample provider rather than from assay-based typing. Nearly every sample came with metadata listing a de-identified subject ID, COVID-19 status, age in years and sex. Deeply sampled blood TCRbeta repertoires from subjects exposed to, actively infected with, or recovered from COVID-19 were included in the dataset. The samples were drawn from two sources: the first 160 participants of the ongoing ImmuneRACE study, and 950 to 1,500 subjects contributed by 6 global collaborators. The repertoires were made available in a free public database intended to serve as a resource for research on the immune response to SARS-CoV-2. The prospective study material was composed of cDNA or gDNA derived from T cells, B-cell-depleted T cells, or PBMCs. General study outcomes and caveats: Clinical and demographic metadata were provided uncurated, with the amount varying by source and participant.

According to the germline V gene, CDR1 reads MNHEY and CDR2 reads SVGEGT. The CDR3 sequence holds 14 residues, the cysteine and phenylalanine included. Only CDR3 DNA remains: 42 bases, in frame from the first base. V is reduced by 0 bases and J by 7 bases, leaving a spacing of 10 bases between them. The immunoSEQ Assay, a bias-controlled multiplex PCR, was used to amplify TCRbeta CDR3 regions from genomic DNA. Regarding the original processing steps: Within the assay, amplification of reference gene primers was used to estimate how many nucleated cells each sample contained. To quantify the absolute abundance of each unique TCRbeta CDR3 rearrangement, sequence reads were collapsed and filtered. For each sample, productive Simpson clonality was calculated by taking the square root of Simpson's diversity index across productive rearrangements. Held by TCRdb, this immuneACCESS table contains in-frame sequences only and omits some clones. Under half of the omission traces to an unresolved V gene where checked; the cause of the rest is unknown. Clonal size and the V and J genes are those of that table, whereas D and trimming came from the DNA. The sample includes about 170,000 clones, with about 86% observed a single time. The ten largest make up around 7% of the sample.

The chain links TRBV6-2 or TRBV6-3 with TRBJ1-5; the D gene cannot be named for sure. Sequencing used peripheral blood. The receptor comes from a man in his fifties or sixties with active or convalescent COVID-19. Read as DNA, the sequence is TGTGCCAGCAGTTACTCGACCAGGTCCCAGCCCCAGCATTTT. This translates into CASSYSTRSQPQHF.